This T cell receptor (beta chain) was found in a study of blood T cell repertoires in COVID-19. Study in general: Sites across the United States, Italy and Spain contributed samples from acute and convalescent COVID-19.

The data were produced by immunoSEQ multiplex PCR, yet TCRdb's version contains in-frame clones alone and is incomplete. This sample carries about 120,000 clones, about 84% of them seen once, and the ten largest clones take roughly 3.9%. With 3 bases clipped from V and 3 bases from J, the junction kept 1 base outside the gene matches. In germline, CDR1 is LNHDA, CDR2 SQIVND (reference sequence). The CDR3 covers 13 residues. This clone has a single count. This TCR came from a man aged 55 to 69 with acute or convalescent COVID-19. This chain uses TRBV19 with TRBJ1-2; 7 bases are a match to TRBD1. The specimen was peripheral blood. Written as DNA, the CDR3 is TGTGCCAGTAGTATCACAGGGGACTATGGCTACACCTTC. Its protein product is CASSITGDYGYTF.